Listed here are 10 T cell receptor beta chains from one sample, sequenced in a study of blood T cell repertoires in COVID-19. Clones were sequenced by immunoSEQ multiplex PCR, and TCRdb holds only the in-frame ones, with some missing. This repertoire shows about 150,000 clones, around 82% found once; its top ten account for roughly 4.3%. Sequenced sample: peripheral blood. The receptors were sampled from a man aged 55 to 70 with acute or convalescent COVID-19.

CDR3 in DNA: TGTGCCAGCAGTCCCCGCCAAGTTTTGATTCAGGGGTCCACTGAAGCTTTCTTT. This gives the protein CASSPRQVLIQGSTEAFF. The rearrangement joins TRBV28 to TRBJ1-1, with a possible D match to TRBD1 (6 bases). This CDR3 region has 18 residues. CDR1 and CDR2 (germline): MDHEN, SYDVKM. The V gene lost 5 bases and the J gene lost 4 bases, with 26 bases spanning the gap.

The V and J genes are TRBV6-5 and TRBJ2-3, with 9 bases that match TRBD2. Trimming took 4 bases from V and 5 from J; bases not matched to a gene: 4. CDR3 size: 14 residues. Germline CDR1 and CDR2: MNHEY and SVGAGI. In DNA form, the CDR3 reads TGTGCCAGCAGTTTCCCAGCGGGAGGAGATACGCAGTATTTT. This gives the protein CASSFPAGGDTQYF.

This clone was observed a few times. This sequence joins TRBV19 and TRBJ1-1; the D gene is possibly TRBD1 (5 bases). The CDR3 consists of 14 residues. From germline, CDR1 is LNHDA and CDR2 SQIVND (reference sequence). V dropped 7 bases and J dropped 0 bases, with 12 bases sitting between them. The CDR3 protein is CASTPTAMNTEAFF. The CDR3 DNA sequence: TGTGCCAGTACCCCGACAGCCATGAACACTGAAGCTTTCTTT.

This chain connects TRBV15 to TRBJ1-5; D is ambiguous. The CDR3 contains 15 residues. Germline-derived CDR1 and CDR2 are LNHNV and YYDKDF (reference sequence). Trimming took 0 bases from V and 2 from J, leaving 8 bases between them. CDR3 amino acids: CATSRDGQGNQPQHF. The CDR3 region has the DNA TGTGCCACCAGCAGAGATGGGCAGGGCAATCAGCCCCAGCATTTT. The full variable domain, completed using reference TRBV15 and TRBJ1-5, is DAMVIQNPRYQVTQFGKPVTLSCSQTLNHNVMYWYQQKSSQAPKLLFHYYDKDFNNEADTPDNFQSRRPNTSFCFLDIRSPGLGDTAMYLCATSRDGQGNQPQHFGDGTRLSIL.

This sequence joins TRBV7-6 and TRBJ2-1, with 11 bases identical to TRBD2. V gave up 3 bases and J gave up 4 bases; unmatched junction bases: 2. CDR1 is SGHVS and CDR2 is FNYEAQ in the germline V gene. This CDR3 is 15 amino acids long. The CDR3 sequence is CASSLGLAVYNEQFF. DNA for the CDR3: TGTGCCAGCAGCTTGGGACTAGCGGTTTACAATGAGCAGTTCTTC.

The CDR3 DNA reads TGTGCCAGCAGTGTGGACAGGGGGGGAGGAAACACCATATATTTT. This sequence encodes CASSVDRGGGNTIYF. The rearrangement links TRBV27 to TRBJ1-3; 10 bases map to TRBD1. CDR1 and CDR2 from the germline V gene are MNHEY and SMNVEV (reference sequence). V shed 5 bases and J 4 bases; nucleotides not matched to a gene: 5. The CDR3 is made up of 15 amino acids.

This clone has a handful of counts. The chain uses TRBV5-1 and TRBJ2-2; the match to TRBD1 covers 10 bases. The CDR3 runs to 15 residues. V lost 4 bases to trimming and J lost 6 bases; unmatched junction nucleotides: 6. Germline lookup yields CDR1 SGHRS and CDR2 YFSETQ. CDR3 protein: CASSPGTGVSGELFF. CDR3 bases: TGCGCCAGCAGCCCCGGGACAGGGGTTTCCGGGGAGCTGTTTTTT.

This rearrangement joins TRBV10-1 to TRBJ2-2, with D tentatively TRBD1 (6 bases). V was trimmed by 6 bases and J by 5 bases, leaving 10 bases between them. The germline gives CDR1 WNHNN, CDR2 SYGVQD (reference sequence). The CDR3 runs 13 residues. The CDR3 spells CASREQGTGELFF. For the CDR3, the DNA is TGCGCCAGCAGAGAACAGGGAACCGGGGAGCTGTTTTTT.

This chain links TRBV2 with TRBJ1-5; TRBD1 agrees at 9 bases. The junction had 4 bases not matched to a gene; V was cut back by 4 bases and J by 6 bases. The CDR3 loop spans 14 amino acids. Germline assignment: CDR1 SNHLY and CDR2 FYNNEI. CDR3 residues: CASSGTGERQPQHF. The CDR3 nucleotides read TGTGCCAGCAGTGGGACAGGGGAACGTCAGCCCCAGCATTTT.

This clone has just one count. The V and J genes are TRBV15 and TRBJ1-4; D unclear. Germline-derived CDR1 and CDR2 are LNHNV and YYDKDF (reference sequence). This CDR3 has 14 residues. Trimming left V 1 base short and J 8 bases short, with 11 bases between. CDR3 loop: CATSRGEQQEKLFF. The CDR3 DNA reads as TGTGCCACCAGCAGAGGGGAGCAGCAGGAAAAACTGTTTTTT.